This T cell receptor (beta chain) was sequenced in a study of human T cells and chemical hapten exposure. This CDR3 is built from 14 residues. Germline V gene data show CDR1 as LGHNT and CDR2 as FRNRAP. Trimming removed 0 bases from V and 7 bases from J; junction bases left unmatched: 6. A single record per CDR3 protein comes from TCRdb applying MiXCR to the RACE reads. The sample carries roughly 160,000 distinct CDR3 sequences, around 13% recorded once. As for time point: patch test 1, 2 weeks after DPC sensitization. As for treatment: therapeutic diphenylcyclopropenone sensitization with weekly scalp DPC.

The receptor was isolated from a woman aged 25 to 39 with alopecia areata. Some clones in this sample may be carry-over from other donors' samples. The chain uses TRBV12-5 and TRBJ2-7; TRBD1 matches at 7 bases. The specimen comprised whole blood, sampled in connection with sensitization to the hapten diphenylcyclopropenone (DPC). CDR3: CASGLVMNRGEQYF. In DNA form, the CDR3 reads TGTGCTAGTGGTTTGGTCATGAACAGGGGTGAGCAGTACTTC.